This T cell receptor (beta chain) was sequenced for a study of early T cells in non-severe SARS-CoV-2 infection. Each single cDNA molecule received a unique molecular identifier. TCRdb re-called the 5' RACE reads with MiXCR, one entry per CDR3 protein. The top ten hold 2% to 3% of the sample, which has approximately 58,000 distinct CDR3 sequences, around 12% seen once. In its sample, this clonotype was seen a few times. At one end the junction does not follow the germline gene, possibly because of a read error. This clonotype was sampled from an adult who was a healthcare worker with PCR-confirmed SARS-CoV-2 infection or an uninfected control (not recorded which). The sequenced sample was whole blood, obtained at baseline.

The CDR3 is CASSEQGAEAFF. The CDR3 DNA follows: TGTGCCAGCAGCGAACAGGGGGCTGAGGCTTTCTTT. V and J are TRBV7-9 and TRBJ1-1; 9 bases align to TRBD1. The CDR3 loop spans 12 amino acids. Germline CDR1 and CDR2: SEHNR and FQNEAQ (reference sequence).